Listed below are T cell receptor beta chains from one sample, sequenced in a study of blood T cell repertoires in COVID-19. Data came from immunoSEQ multiplex PCR; TCRdb stores just in-frame clones and leaves some out. The sample carries some 180,000 clones, approximately 92% recorded once. Sequencing was done on a sample of peripheral blood. The receptors derive from a man aged 45-65 years with acute or convalescent COVID-19. Each CDR3 is given with its conserved first and last residue. D genes are given only for firm matches. For some rows the clone size is stated as once, few or many, or as a class when expanded; others skip it.

j_gene: TRBJ1-5; abundance: .; d_gene: TRBD1; v_gene: TRBV7-4; CDR3aa: CASTHRDRASNQPQHF; CDR3nt: TGTGCCAGCACCCATCGGGACAGGGCGAGCAATCAGCCCCAGCATTTT
j_gene: TRBJ2-2; abundance: .; d_gene: TRBD1; v_gene: TRBV6-2/TRBV6-3; CDR3aa: CASSRTGYTGELFF; CDR3nt: TGTGCCAGCAGTCGGACAGGGTACACCGGGGAGCTGTTTTTT
j_gene: TRBJ2-2; abundance: .; d_gene: .; v_gene: TRBV6-6; CDR3aa: CASSQQTANTGELFF; CDR3nt: TGTGCCAGCAGTCAACAGACAGCGAACACCGGGGAGCTGTTTTTT
j_gene: TRBJ1-1; abundance: .; d_gene: TRBD1; v_gene: TRBV28; CDR3aa: CASIRQGRTEAFF; CDR3nt: TGTGCCAGCATCCGACAGGGGCGGACTGAAGCTTTCTTT
j_gene: TRBJ1-2; abundance: .; d_gene: .; v_gene: TRBV18; CDR3aa: CASSGDTNYGYTF; CDR3nt: TGTGCCAGCTCAGGGGACACTAACTATGGCTACACCTTC
j_gene: TRBJ1-1; abundance: few; d_gene: .; v_gene: TRBV7-6; CDR3aa: CASKRVRGANTEAFF; CDR3nt: TGTGCCAGCAAGAGGGTCAGGGGAGCGAACACTGAAGCTTTCTTT
j_gene: TRBJ2-3; abundance: few; d_gene: .; v_gene: TRBV6-2/TRBV6-3; CDR3aa: CASSYTSGDTDTQYF; CDR3nt: TGTGCCAGCAGTTATACTAGTGGAGACACAGATACGCAGTATTTT
j_gene: TRBJ1-2; abundance: .; d_gene: .; v_gene: TRBV12-3/TRBV12-4; CDR3aa: CASIISRGYGYTF; CDR3nt: TGTGCCAGCATTATTTCCCGGGGTTATGGCTACACCTTC
j_gene: TRBJ2-1; abundance: .; d_gene: TRBD2; v_gene: TRBV28; CDR3aa: CASTLGLAGAPVF; CDR3nt: TGTGCCAGCACCTTGGGACTAGCGGGAGCCCCGGTCTTC
j_gene: TRBJ2-7; abundance: .; d_gene: TRBD2; v_gene: TRBV29-1; CDR3aa: CSVDTSGSVEQYF; CDR3nt: TGCAGCGTTGATACCAGCGGGAGTGTCGAGCAGTACTTC
j_gene: TRBJ1-1; abundance: once; d_gene: .; v_gene: TRBV2; CDR3aa: CASRGRGMNTEAFF; CDR3nt: TGTGCCAGCAGAGGCAGGGGAATGAACACTGAAGCTTTCTTT